This T cell receptor beta chain was recorded in a study of blood T cells in healthy people across ages. Primers used in a second PCR of roughly 7 to 11 cycles were a sample-barcoded 5' primer and a J-beta primer mix. TCRdb used MiXCR to reprocess the 5' RACE reads, holding one entry per CDR3 protein. This sample has more than 650,000 distinct CDR3 sequences; approximately 24% occur once, and the top ten carry 2.5% to 3.5%. The sample holds a few counts of this clonotype. Trimming at V came to 6 bases and at J to 10 bases, leaving 10 bases not matched to a gene. CDR3 size: 13 residues. There were at least 5 micrograms of total RNA extracted from every sample. This same sample was also part of a study on T cells of mothers and their children. That study adds: Healthy Caucasian mothers, a few in number, and their six children were the donors. TCR recombination output is shaped by thymic selection similarly in related and unrelated pairs.

The TCR was taken from a boy younger than 18 in good health. The source material was blood. The V and J genes are TRBV12-3 or TRBV12-4 and TRBJ2-5, with 8 bases identical to TRBD1. CDR3 bases: TGTGCCAGCAGCCTTGACAGGGGACGGGGCCAGTACTTC. It translates to CASSLDRGRGQYF.